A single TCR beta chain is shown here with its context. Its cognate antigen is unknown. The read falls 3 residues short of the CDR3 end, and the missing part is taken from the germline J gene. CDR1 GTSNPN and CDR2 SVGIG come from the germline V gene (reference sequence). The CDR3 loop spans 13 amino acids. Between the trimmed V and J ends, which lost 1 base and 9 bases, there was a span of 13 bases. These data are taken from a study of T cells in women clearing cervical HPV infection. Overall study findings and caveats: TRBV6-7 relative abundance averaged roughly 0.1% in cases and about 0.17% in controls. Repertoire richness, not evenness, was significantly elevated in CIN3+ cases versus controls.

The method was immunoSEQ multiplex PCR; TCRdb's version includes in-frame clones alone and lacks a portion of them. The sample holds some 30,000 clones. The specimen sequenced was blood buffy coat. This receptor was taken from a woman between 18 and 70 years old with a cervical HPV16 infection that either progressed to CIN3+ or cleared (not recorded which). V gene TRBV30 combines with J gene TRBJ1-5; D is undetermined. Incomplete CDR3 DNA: TGTGCCTGGAGTGCAAGTGAGGGCCGGCCC. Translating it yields CAWSASEGRP. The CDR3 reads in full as CAWSASEGRPQHF.